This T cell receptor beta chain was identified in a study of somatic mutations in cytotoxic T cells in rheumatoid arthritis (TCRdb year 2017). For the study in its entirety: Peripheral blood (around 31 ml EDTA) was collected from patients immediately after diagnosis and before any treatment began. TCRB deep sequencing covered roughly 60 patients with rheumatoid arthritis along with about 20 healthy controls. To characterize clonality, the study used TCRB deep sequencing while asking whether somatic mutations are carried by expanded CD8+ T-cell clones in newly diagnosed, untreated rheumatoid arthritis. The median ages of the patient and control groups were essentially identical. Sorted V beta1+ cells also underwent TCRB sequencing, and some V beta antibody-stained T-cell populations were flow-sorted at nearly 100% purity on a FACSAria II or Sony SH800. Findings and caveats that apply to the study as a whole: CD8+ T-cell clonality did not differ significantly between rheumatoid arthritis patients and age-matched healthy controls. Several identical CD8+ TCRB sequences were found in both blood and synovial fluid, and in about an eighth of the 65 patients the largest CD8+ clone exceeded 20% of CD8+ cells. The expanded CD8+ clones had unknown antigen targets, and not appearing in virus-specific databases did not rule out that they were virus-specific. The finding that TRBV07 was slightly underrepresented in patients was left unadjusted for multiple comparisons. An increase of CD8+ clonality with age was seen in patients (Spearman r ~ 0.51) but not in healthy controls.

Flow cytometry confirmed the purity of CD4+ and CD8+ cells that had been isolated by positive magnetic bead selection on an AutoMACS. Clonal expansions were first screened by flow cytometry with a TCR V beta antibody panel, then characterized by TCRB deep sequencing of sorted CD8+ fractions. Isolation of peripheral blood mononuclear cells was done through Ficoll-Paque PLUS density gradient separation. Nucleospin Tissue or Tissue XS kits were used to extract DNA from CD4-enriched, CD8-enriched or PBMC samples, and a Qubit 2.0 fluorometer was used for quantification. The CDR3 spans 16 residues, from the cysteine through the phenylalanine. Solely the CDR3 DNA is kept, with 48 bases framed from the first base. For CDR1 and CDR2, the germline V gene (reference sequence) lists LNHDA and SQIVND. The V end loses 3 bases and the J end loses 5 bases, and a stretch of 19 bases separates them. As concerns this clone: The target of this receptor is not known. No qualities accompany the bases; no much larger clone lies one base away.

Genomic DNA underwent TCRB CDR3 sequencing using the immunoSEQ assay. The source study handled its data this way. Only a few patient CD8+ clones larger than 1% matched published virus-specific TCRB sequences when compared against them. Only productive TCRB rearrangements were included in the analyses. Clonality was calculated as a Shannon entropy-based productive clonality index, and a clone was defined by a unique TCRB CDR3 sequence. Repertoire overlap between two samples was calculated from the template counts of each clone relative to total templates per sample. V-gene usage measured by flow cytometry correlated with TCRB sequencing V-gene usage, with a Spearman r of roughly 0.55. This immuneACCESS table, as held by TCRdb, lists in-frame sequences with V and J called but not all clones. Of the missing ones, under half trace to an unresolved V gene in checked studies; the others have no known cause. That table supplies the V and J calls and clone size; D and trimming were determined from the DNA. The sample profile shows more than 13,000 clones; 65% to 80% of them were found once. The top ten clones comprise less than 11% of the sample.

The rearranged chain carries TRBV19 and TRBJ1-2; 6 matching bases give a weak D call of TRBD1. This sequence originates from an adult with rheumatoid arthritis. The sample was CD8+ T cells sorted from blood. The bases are TGTGCCAGTAGTATTGTCTGGGGGGCGCGTGGATATGGCTACACCTTC. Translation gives CASSIVWGARGYGYTF.